This T cell receptor beta chain was recorded in a study of T cell responses to AZD1222 COVID-19 vaccine. V dropped 9 bases and J dropped 4 bases, with 13 bases sitting between them. Germline V lookup: CDR1 KGHDR, CDR2 SFDVKD. CDR3 length equals 13 residues. Only in-frame clones appear in the TCRdb table, and some are missing; sequencing was by immunoSEQ multiplex PCR. This table has 140,000 to 150,000 clones, about nine tenths appearing once. This TCR came from an adult in good health. The sample in question was peripheral blood, obtained on day 0 of AZD1222 vaccination. The chain uses TRBV24-1 and TRBJ2-3; no reliable D call. The DNA for the CDR3 is TGTGCCACCGCCCTAGGGCGCCCAGATACGCAGTATTTT. It yields the protein CATALGRPDTQYF.